This T cell receptor beta chain was sequenced in a study of cytomegalovirus exposure and HLA in healthy donors. PCR was performed using 60 Vbeta and 13 Jbeta primers. TCRdb's table, derived via immunoSEQ multiplex PCR, lists solely in-frame clones and lacks some. The sample spans some 70,000 clones; the ten largest clones claim about 0.83%. CDR3 length equals 14 residues. V was cut by 0 bases and J by 9 bases, with 12 bases left in between. CDR1 and CDR2 from the germline V gene are SGHTA and FQGNSA. Sequencing was carried out using PBMCs. The clonotype comes from a boy between 10 and 17 years old in good health and CMV-seronegative. The chain links TRBV7-2 to TRBJ2-1; D may be TRBD2 (6 bases). This CDR3 is CASSLAGGVSEQFF. The CDR3 nucleotides are TGTGCCAGCAGCTTAGCGGGAGGAGTTTCTGAGCAGTTCTTC.